This is a list of T cell receptor beta chains from one sample in a study of graft-versus-host responses after intestinal transplantation. This table comes from immunoSEQ multiplex PCR, and its TCRdb copy is limited to in-frame clones, with some not included. The sample shows 6,000 to 8,500 clones, less than 25% of them seen only once. The input for sequencing was alloreactive CD8+ T cells from a mixed lymphocyte reaction culture, taken before transplantation. The receptors stem from a human patient who was an organ donor for intestinal transplantation. CDR3s leave out the opening cysteine and the closing phenylalanine or tryptophan. Expanded clones get a size class; other rows say once, few or many, or leave the size out.

>TRBV2|TRBJ2-2|few
ASSEWLAGGANTGELF
>TRBV4-2|TRBJ2-1|-
ASSQTLGSSYNEQF
>TRBV4-1|TRBJ2-3|-
ASSRLAGDTQY
>TRBV7-7|TRBJ1-2|-
ASSQGYGYT
>TRBV7-9|TRBJ2-7|-
ASSFGNEQY
>TRBV9|TRBJ2-3|few
ASSVAGSTDTQY
>TRBV6-6|TRBJ2-7|-
ASSYSILSYEQY
>TRBV28|TRBJ2-3|once
ASTLTSSLGDTQY
>TRBV4-2|TRBJ1-3|medium-sized
ASSQLDSGNTIY
>TRBV7-9|TRBJ1-1|large
ASRGTAGFEAF
>TRBV5-4|TRBJ1-1|few
ASSAGAGGAGAF
>TRBV20-1|TRBJ2-5|medium-sized
SAREETQY
>TRBV11-3|TRBJ2-6|medium-sized
ASSTDGGGAGANVLT
>TRBV7-9|TRBJ1-2|few
ASSLTGRPAYGYT
>TRBV27|TRBJ1-3|few
ASSLGIGSGNTIY
>TRBV7-6|TRBJ2-1|few
ASSPTSGRTYNEQF
>TRBV18|TRBJ2-1|few
ASSPLSRAGVDNEQF
>TRBV7-3|TRBJ2-7|-
ASSLDSGRNYEQY
>TRBV6-5|TRBJ1-5|-
ASSYPTGGKPQH
>TRBV11-2|TRBJ2-1|-
ASSLVPYNEQF
>TRBV7-9|TRBJ2-1|-
ASSLEDSPYNEQF
>TRBV11-2|TRBJ2-7|many
ASSYGTGYEQY
>TRBV7-1|TRBJ2-7|-
ASSLVGTTAYEQY
>TRBV27|TRBJ1-2|-
ASSFWNFYGYT
>TRBV4-3|TRBJ1-2|-
ASSQRWGQGWNYGYT
>TRBV30|TRBJ2-1|medium-sized
AWEAGSYNEQF
>TRBV11-1|TRBJ2-6|few
ASSSSTGGETGANVLT
>TRBV5-8|TRBJ2-7|many
ASSSGYEQY
>TRBV11-2|TRBJ1-2|-
ASSLEGSPSYGYT
>TRBV6-9|TRBJ1-1|-
ASSYSLGQEAF
>TRBV7-4|TRBJ1-2|-
ASSLSGTGDYGYT
>TRBV23-1|TRBJ2-7|few
ASSPRQGAYEQY
>TRBV11-3|TRBJ1-2|few
ASSLCQGGTGEVYGYT
>TRBV4-1|TRBJ2-7|-
ASSQYAGQGYEQY
>TRBV7-2|TRBJ2-7|few
ASEAPLAADPYEQY
>TRBV28|TRBJ1-3|-
ASSLLEQGAGNTIY
>TRBV5-4|TRBJ2-1|few
ASSFTGTSVHNEQF
>TRBV2|TRBJ1-1|few
ASSSGTGNTEAF
>TRBV18|TRBJ2-5|-
ASSPLLAGVQD
>TRBV6-9|TRBJ2-1|-
ASSEAGWSSYNEQF
>TRBV7-8|TRBJ2-1|-
ASSLASRPPQWSYNEQF
>TRBV27|TRBJ1-4|-
ASSRTLGDEKLF
>TRBV6-5|TRBJ2-1|-
ASSLATGHNEQF
>TRBV13|TRBJ1-6|few
ASSVSGGYSPLH
>TRBV28|TRBJ2-1|-
ASKHAGGYEQF
>TRBV7-3|TRBJ2-1|large
ASSAGTSGNEQF
>TRBV6-5|TRBJ1-1|large
ASSSGRTEAF